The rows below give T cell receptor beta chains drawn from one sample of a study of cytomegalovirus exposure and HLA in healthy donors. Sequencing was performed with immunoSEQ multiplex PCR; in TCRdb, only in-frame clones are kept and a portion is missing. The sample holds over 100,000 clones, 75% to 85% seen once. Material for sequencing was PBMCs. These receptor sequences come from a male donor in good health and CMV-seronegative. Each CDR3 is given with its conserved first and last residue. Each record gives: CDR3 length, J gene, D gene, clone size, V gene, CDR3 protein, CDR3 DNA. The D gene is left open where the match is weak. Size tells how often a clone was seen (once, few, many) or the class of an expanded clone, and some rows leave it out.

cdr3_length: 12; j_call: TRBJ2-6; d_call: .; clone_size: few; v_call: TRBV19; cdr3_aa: CASSSGANVLTF; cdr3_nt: TGTGCCAGCTCGTCTGGGGCCAACGTCCTGACTTTC
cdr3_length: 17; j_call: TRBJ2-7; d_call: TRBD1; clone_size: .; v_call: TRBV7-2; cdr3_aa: CASSLVGGPAPSYEQYF; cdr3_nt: TGTGCCAGCAGCTTAGTAGGGGGCCCGGCCCCCTCCTACGAGCAGTACTTC
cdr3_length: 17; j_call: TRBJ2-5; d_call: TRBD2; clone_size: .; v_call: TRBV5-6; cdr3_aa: CASSLGVSSGAQETQYF; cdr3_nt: TGTGCCAGCAGCTTGGGGGTCTCCAGCGGGGCACAAGAGACCCAGTACTTC
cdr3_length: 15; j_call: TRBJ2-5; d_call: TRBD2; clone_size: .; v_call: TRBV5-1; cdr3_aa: CASSPGSSGEETQYF; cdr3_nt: TGCGCCAGCAGCCCCGGTTCTAGCGGGGAAGAGACCCAGTACTTC
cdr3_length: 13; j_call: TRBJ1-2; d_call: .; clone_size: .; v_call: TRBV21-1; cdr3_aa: CASSKGGQDGYTF; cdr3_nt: TGTGCCAGCAGCAAAGGAGGGCAGGATGGCTACACCTTC
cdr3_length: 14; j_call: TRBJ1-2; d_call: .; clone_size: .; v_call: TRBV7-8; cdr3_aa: CASSLAQSSYGYTF; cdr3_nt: TGTGCCAGCAGCTTAGCGCAATCGAGTTATGGCTACACCTTC
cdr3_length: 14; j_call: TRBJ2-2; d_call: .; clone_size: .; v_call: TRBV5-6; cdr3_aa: CASRRGGNTGELFF; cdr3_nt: TGTGCCAGCAGGAGGGGGGGAAACACCGGGGAGCTGTTTTTT
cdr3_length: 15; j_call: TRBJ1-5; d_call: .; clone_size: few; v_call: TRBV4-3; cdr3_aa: CASSQDGQGRQPQHF; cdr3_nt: TGCGCCAGCAGCCAAGACGGGCAGGGAAGACAGCCCCAGCATTTT
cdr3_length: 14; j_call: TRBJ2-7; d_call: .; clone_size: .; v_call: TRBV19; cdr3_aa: CASSLRPGPYEQYF; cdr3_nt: TGTGCCAGTAGTCTCCGCCCTGGGCCCTACGAGCAGTACTTC
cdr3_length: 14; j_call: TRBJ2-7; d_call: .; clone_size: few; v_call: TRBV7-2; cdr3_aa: CASSPQGNSYEQYF; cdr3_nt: TGTGCCAGCAGCCCGCAGGGCAACTCCTACGAGCAGTACTTC
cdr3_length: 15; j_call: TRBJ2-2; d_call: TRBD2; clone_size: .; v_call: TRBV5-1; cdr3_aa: CASSLGLASTGELFF; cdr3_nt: TGCGCCAGCAGCTTAGGACTAGCTTCGACCGGGGAGCTGTTTTTT
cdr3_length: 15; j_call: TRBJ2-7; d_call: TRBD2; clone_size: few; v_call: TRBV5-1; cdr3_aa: CASSVPRGGDYEQYF; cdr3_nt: TGCGCCAGCAGCGTTCCTCGGGGGGGCGACTACGAGCAGTACTTC
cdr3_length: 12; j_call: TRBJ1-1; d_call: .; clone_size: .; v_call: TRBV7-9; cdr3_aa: CASSLVYSEAFF; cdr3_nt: TGTGCCAGCAGCTTAGTGTATTCTGAAGCTTTCTTT
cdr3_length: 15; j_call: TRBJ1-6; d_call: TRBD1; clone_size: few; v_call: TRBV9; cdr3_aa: CASSLGTAHNSPLHF; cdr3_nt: TGTGCCAGCAGCCTCGGGACAGCTCATAATTCACCCCTCCACTTT
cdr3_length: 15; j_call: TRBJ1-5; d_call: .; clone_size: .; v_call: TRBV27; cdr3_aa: CASSLGWGDNQPQHF; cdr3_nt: TGTGCCAGCAGTTTAGGATGGGGGGACAATCAGCCCCAGCATTTT
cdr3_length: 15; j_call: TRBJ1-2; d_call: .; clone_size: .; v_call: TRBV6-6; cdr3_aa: CASTSGGRGRYGYTF; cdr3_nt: TGTGCCAGCACAAGCGGGGGACGAGGGAGGTATGGCTACACCTTC
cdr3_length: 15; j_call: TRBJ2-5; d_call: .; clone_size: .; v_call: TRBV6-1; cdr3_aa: CASSETLINQETQYF; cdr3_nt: TGTGCCAGCAGTGAAACTCTCATAAACCAAGAGACCCAGTACTTC
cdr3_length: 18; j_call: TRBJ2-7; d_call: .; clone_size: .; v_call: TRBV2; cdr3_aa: CASSAGGAGGPSSYEQYF; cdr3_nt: TGTGCCAGCAGTGCGGGGGGAGCAGGGGGCCCCAGCTCCTACGAGCAGTACTTC
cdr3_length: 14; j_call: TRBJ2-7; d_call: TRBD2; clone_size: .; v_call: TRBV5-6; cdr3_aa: CASSRTSGAYEQYF; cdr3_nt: TGTGCCAGCAGCCGGACTAGCGGGGCTTACGAGCAGTACTTC
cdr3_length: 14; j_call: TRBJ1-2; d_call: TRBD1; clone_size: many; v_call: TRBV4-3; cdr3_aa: CASSQGTGSGGYTF; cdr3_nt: TGCGCCAGCAGCCAAGGGACAGGGTCAGGAGGCTACACCTTC
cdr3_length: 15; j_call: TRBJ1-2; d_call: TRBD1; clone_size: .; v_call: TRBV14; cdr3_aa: CASSTRQGLGYGYTF; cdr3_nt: TGTGCCAGCAGCACCCGACAGGGATTGGGCTATGGCTACACCTTC
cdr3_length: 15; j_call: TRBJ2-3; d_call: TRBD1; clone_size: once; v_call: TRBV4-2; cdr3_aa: CASSQEGDRVDTQYF; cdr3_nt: TGTGCCAGCAGCCAAGAGGGGGACAGGGTAGATACGCAGTATTTT
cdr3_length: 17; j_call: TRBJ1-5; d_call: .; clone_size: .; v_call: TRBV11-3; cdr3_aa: CASSLDGAPYSNQPQHF; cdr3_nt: TGTGCCAGCAGCTTAGATGGGGCCCCCTATAGCAATCAGCCCCAGCATTTT
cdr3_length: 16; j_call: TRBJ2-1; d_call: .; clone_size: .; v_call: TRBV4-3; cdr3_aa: CASSQEAGGSYNEQFF; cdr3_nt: TGCGCCAGCAGCCAAGAGGCAGGGGGGTCCTACAATGAGCAGTTCTTC
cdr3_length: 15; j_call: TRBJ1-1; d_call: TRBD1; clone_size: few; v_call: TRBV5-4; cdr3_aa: CASSLANRGFTEAFF; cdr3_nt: TGTGCCAGCAGCTTGGCGAACAGGGGGTTCACTGAAGCTTTCTTT
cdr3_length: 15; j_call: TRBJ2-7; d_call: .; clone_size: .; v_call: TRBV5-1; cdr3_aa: CASSLETVTSYEQYF; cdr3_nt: TGCGCCAGCAGCTTGGAGACAGTTACCTCCTACGAGCAGTACTTC